This T cell receptor beta chain emerged from a study of OX40 agonist ivuxolimab in advanced cancers. Study background: The patients' treatment was ivuxolimab, an agonistic anti-OX40 (CD134) antibody. Aged roughly 20 to 79 with a mean of about 63 years, they were less than 90% male.

The CDR3 runs 15 residues. V was clipped by 5 bases and J by 3 bases, with 14 bases between them. The germline V gene encodes CDR1 MNHEY and CDR2 SVGAGI. This clone has only one observation. Using immunoSEQ multiplex PCR, the repertoire was profiled, and TCRdb retains in-frame clones only, with some absent. The table records about 61,000 clones, 75% to 90% of them present only once. This sequence was found in an adult with an advanced solid tumor such as melanoma, head and neck, liver or kidney cancer. J is TRBJ2-4 and V is TRBV6-5; D is ambiguous. Sequences were derived from CD4+ or CD8+ T cells sorted from blood, sampled in a trial of the OX40 agonist ivuxolimab. The CDR3 coding sequence is TGTGCCAGCAGTACCCCAGGACGGGTCAAAAACATTCAGTACTTC. Its translation is CASSTPGRVKNIQYF.